This TCR beta chain was recovered during a study of cytomegalovirus exposure and HLA in healthy donors. Researchers ran the PCR with 60 Vbeta and 13 Jbeta primers. Profiled with immunoSEQ multiplex PCR; TCRdb holds only in-frame clones, not every one. This table has about 240,000 clones, about 86% appearing once. On this clone itself: Its target is not known. One end of the junction does not line up with germline, which may come from a read error. Other DNA variants within this sample encode the same CDR3.

Germline CDR1 SGHDN, CDR2 FVKESK. The CDR3 covers 14 residues. The study, taken as a whole, reports: Most TCR sequences were rare, but some public TCRs occurred in many donors.

The V call is TRBV14, the J call TRBJ2-2, with 9 bases matching TRBD2. The TCR sequence derives from an older woman in good health and CMV-seropositive. The source material was PBMCs. CDR3 region: CASCSGRDTGELFF. CDR3 DNA: TGCGCCAGTTGTAGCGGGAGAGACACCGGGGAGCTGTTTTTT.